These 25 T cell receptor beta chains came from one sample sequenced in a study of blood T cells in healthy people across ages. A J-beta primer mix and a sample-barcoded 5' primer were used in a second PCR of about 7 to 12 cycles. TCRdb ran MiXCR on the 5' RACE reads and lists one entry per CDR3 protein. The sample gives over 1,500,000 distinct CDR3 sequences, 40% to 55% of which show up once; approximately 2% is in the top ten. The sequenced sample consisted of blood. Receptors originate from a woman in her thirties or forties in good health.

The J gene is TRBJ2-1, the V gene TRBV12-3 or TRBV12-4, with TRBD2 identical over 11 bases. V dropped 6 bases and J dropped 4; count of bases not matched to a gene: 5. The CDR3 length is 15 residues. The CDR3 DNA is TGTGCCAGCAGATTTAGCGGGGGGGTATACAATGAGCAGTTCTTC. Encoded protein: CASRFSGGVYNEQFF.

The V call is TRBV6-2 or TRBV6-3, the J call TRBJ1-1; tentatively, D is TRBD1 (6 bases). Per the germline V gene, CDR1 is MNHEY and CDR2 is SVGEGT. The CDR3 runs 14 residues. Trimming shortened V by 2 bases and J by 7 bases, and 14 bases separated the two germline ends. The CDR3 sequence is CASSYLDSRDEAFF. The CDR3 DNA follows: TGTGCCAGCAGTTACCTGGACAGTCGAGATGAAGCTTTCTTT.

This clonotype was seen a handful of times. The V gene is TRBV20-1, the J gene TRBJ2-7; 8 bases are shared with TRBD1. V lost 6 bases to trimming and J lost 0 bases; unmatched junction nucleotides: 7. Germline V CDR1 and CDR2: DFQATT, SNEGSKA (reference sequence). CDR3 length: 14 residues. The CDR3 protein is CSATDRGYSYEQYF. The CDR3, as DNA: TGCAGTGCGACCGACAGGGGCTACTCCTACGAGCAGTACTTC.

The chain recombines TRBV20-1 with TRBJ2-4; 10 bases are a match to TRBD1. The DNA end lines up better with TRBJ2-7; the J call may be wrong. Per germline, CDR1 DFQATT and CDR2 SNEGSKA (reference sequence). The CDR3 covers 16 residues. The CDR3 is CSTHRQDRGFRREQYF. For the CDR3, the DNA is TGCAGTACTCATAGACAGGACAGGGGGTTTCGTCGCGAGCAGTACTTC.

The V and J genes are TRBV4-3 and TRBJ2-5; D could derive from TRBD1 or TRBD2 (7 bases each). The J call may be faulty, since TRBJ2-7 better matches the DNA end. CDR1 is LGHNA, CDR2 YSLEER, per germline. CDR3 length: 17 amino acids. The CDR3 DNA reads as TGCGCCAGCAGCCAAGATTTCAACCAGGGGGGGGGCGGCGAGCAGTACTTC. Residues: CASSQDFNQGGGGEQYF.

The rearrangement uses TRBV20-1 and TRBJ1-2, with 8 bases fitting TRBD1. Trimming at V came to 1 base and at J to 3 bases, leaving 13 bases not matched to a gene. The CDR3 has 17 amino acids. In germline, CDR1 is DFQATT, CDR2 SNEGSKA (reference sequence). The CDR3 sequence is CSARAELKDREYYGYTF. CDR3 sequence (DNA): TGCAGTGCTAGAGCAGAGTTAAAGGACAGGGAATACTATGGCTACACCTTC.

The count of this clonotype is one. The rearrangement links TRBV6-5 to TRBJ1-5; a possible D gene is TRBD1 (5 bases). Germline V lookup: CDR1 MNHEY, CDR2 SVGAGI. There are 15 residues in the CDR3. V shed 6 bases and J shed 0 bases, with 12 bases lying between them. In DNA form, the CDR3 reads TGTGCCAGCAGAGATTCCGGGACTAGCAATCAGCCCCAGCATTTT. Its translation is CASRDSGTSNQPQHF.

The chain combines TRBV4-1 with TRBJ1-1; possibly TRBD1 for D (6 bases). V was clipped by 0 bases and J by 4 bases, with 12 bases between them. The germline gives CDR1 MGHRA, CDR2 YSYEKL. This CDR3 is 15 amino acids long. The chain's CDR3 is CASSQDTGSGTEAFF. The CDR3 DNA is TGCGCCAGCAGCCAAGATACAGGGTCTGGCACTGAAGCTTTCTTT.

This clonotype occurred a few times. The J gene is TRBJ1-1, the V gene TRBV20-1; D remains unclear. The germline V gene encodes CDR1 DFQATT and CDR2 SNEGSKA (reference sequence). The germline V and J ends were trimmed by 1 base and 0 bases, with 3 bases remaining between them. The CDR3 runs 12 residues. This chain's CDR3 is CSARVMNTEAFF. The DNA of the CDR3 is TGCAGTGCTAGAGTGATGAACACTGAAGCTTTCTTT.

This rearrangement joins TRBV7-2 to TRBJ2-5, with 11 bases lining up with TRBD2. V lost 1 base to trimming and J lost 4 bases; unmatched junction nucleotides: 5. The CDR3 length is 16 residues. Germline assignment: CDR1 SGHTA and CDR2 FQGNSA. This CDR3 reads CASSLVSGGAPETQYF. The CDR3 DNA reads as TGTGCCAGCAGCTTAGTTAGCGGGGGGGCTCCAGAGACCCAGTACTTC.

The chain is built from TRBV28 and TRBJ2-7; D may match TRBD1 or TRBD2 (5 bases each). The V end lost 3 bases, the J end lost 9 bases, and 18 bases lay between the germline ends. Germline V gene sequence: CDR1 MDHEN, CDR2 SYDVKM. CDR3 length: 14 amino acids. The CDR3, as DNA: TGTGCCAGCAGTTTGGATGAGGGGTCGGAACGGCAGTACTTC. Translated: CASSLDEGSERQYF.

This clonotype was counted between two and nine times. V and J are TRBV7-9 and TRBJ2-4; 9 bases align to TRBD1. The CDR3 sequence is 14 residues long. With 4 bases clipped from V and 7 bases from J, the junction kept 5 bases outside the gene matches. Germline values: CDR1 SEHNR, CDR2 FQNEAQ (reference sequence). In DNA, the CDR3 is TGTGCCAGCAGCTGGACAGGGGAGTCGAACATTCAGTACTTC. This sequence encodes CASSWTGESNIQYF.

This clonotype came up a few times. The chain links TRBV20-1 to TRBJ2-1, with 9 bases lining up with TRBD1. The CDR3 has 13 amino acids. Per germline, CDR1 DFQATT and CDR2 SNEGSKA (reference sequence). V shed 5 bases and J 6 bases; nucleotides not matched to a gene: 5. Here the CDR3 reads CSAPGTGSNEQFF. The CDR3 region has the DNA TGCAGTGCTCCCGGGACAGGGTCCAATGAGCAGTTCTTC.

The chain couples TRBV7-2 to TRBJ2-1; the match to TRBD1 covers 9 bases. CDR3 length: 14 amino acids. Germline assignment: CDR1 SGHTA and CDR2 FQGNSA. The trim removed 4 bases at V and 4 bases at J, leaving 2 bases unmatched. The CDR3 is CASSSQGAYNEQFF. The CDR3 DNA reads as TGTGCCAGCAGCTCACAGGGGGCTTACAATGAGCAGTTCTTC.

This chain connects TRBV5-1 to TRBJ1-2; D might be TRBD1 (6 bases). Trimming took 3 bases from V and 0 from J, leaving 15 bases between them. Germline V gives CDR1 SGHRS, CDR2 YFSETQ. The CDR3 is made up of 16 amino acids. This CDR3 is CASSYGQQNSNYGYTF. The DNA for the CDR3 is TGCGCCAGCAGCTACGGACAGCAAAACTCTAACTATGGCTACACCTTC.

V is TRBV5-6 and J is TRBJ2-3, with TRBD1 matching 8 bases. The V gene end was trimmed by 1 base and the J gene end by 3 bases; junction bases not matched to a gene: 7. CDR3 length: 16 amino acids. Germline V CDR1 and CDR2: SGHDT, YYEEEE. The CDR3 loop is CASSLRAGGFTDTQYF. CDR3 sequence (DNA): TGTGCCAGCAGCTTGAGGGCAGGGGGCTTTACAGATACGCAGTATTTT. Full variable domain (outside the CDR3, taken from reference TRBV5-6 and TRBJ2-3): DAGVTQSPTHLIKTRGQQVTLRCSPKSGHDTVSWYQQALGQGPQFIFQYYEEEERQRGNFPDRFSGHQFPNYSSELNVNALLLGDSALYLCASSLRAGGFTDTQYFGPGTRLTVL.

This clonotype has just a few counts. V gene TRBV18 combines with J gene TRBJ2-5; a possible D gene is TRBD2 (5 bases). The CDR3 loop spans 15 amino acids. Germline CDR1 and CDR2: KGHSH and LQKENI. V was cut by 3 bases and J by 11 bases, with 22 bases left in between. The CDR3 DNA sequence: TGTGCCAGCTCACCCCTTCTAGTTGGGGTTGGGGAGCAGTACTTC. This translates into CASSPLLVGVGEQYF.

The chain recombines TRBV24-1 with TRBJ2-6; possibly TRBD1 for D (6 bases). V was cut by 4 bases and J by 0 bases, with 12 bases left in between. The CDR3 covers 17 residues. Germline lookup yields CDR1 KGHDR and CDR2 SFDVKD. CDR3 DNA: TGTGCCACCAGTGAACCGGGACAACTCTCTGGGGCCAACGTCCTGACTTTC. It is translated as CATSEPGQLSGANVLTF.

A few counts support this clonotype. The chain uses TRBV6-5 and TRBJ1-2; TRBD1 aligns across 8 bases. J gave up 4 bases and V 5 bases, and 6 bases lay outside the gene matches. The CDR3 loop spans 14 amino acids. Germline values: CDR1 MNHEY, CDR2 SVGAGI. The CDR3 sequence: CASSQTGAGYGYTF. CDR3 DNA: TGTGCCAGCAGTCAGACAGGGGCGGGCTATGGCTACACCTTC.

The chain links TRBV7-6 to TRBJ2-7, with 8 bases that match TRBD1. The DNA end lines up better with TRBJ2-5; the J call may be wrong. The CDR3 sequence is 16 residues long. Germline V gene lookup returns CDR1 SGHVS and CDR2 FNYEAQ. For the CDR3, the DNA is TGTGCCAGCAGCTCACAGACAGGGGATGGGGAAGAGACCCAGTACTTC. Translated: CASSSQTGDGEETQYF.

The V and J genes are TRBV7-2 and TRBJ2-1, with D possibly matching TRBD2 (5 bases). CDR1 is SGHTA, CDR2 FQGNSA, per germline. The CDR3 has 14 residues. Trimming took 6 bases from V and 7 from J, leaving 16 bases between them. This chain's CDR3 is CASRSSLPGNEQFF. In DNA, the CDR3 is TGTGCCAGCAGGTCTAGTCTCCCGGGGAATGAGCAGTTCTTC.

J is TRBJ1-2 and V is TRBV28, with D possibly TRBD1 on 5 matching bases. Germline V lookup: CDR1 MDHEN, CDR2 SYDVKM. V shed 5 bases and J shed 2 bases, with 12 bases lying between them. This CDR3 spans 14 amino acids. CDR3 in DNA: TGTGCCAGCAGTGCACGACAGAGGAACTATGGCTACACCTTC. The encoded protein is CASSARQRNYGYTF.

This clonotype has just a few counts. The rearrangement joins TRBV24-1 to TRBJ2-7, with D uncertain. V dropped 7 bases and J dropped 5 bases, with 11 bases sitting between them. Germline V gene sequence: CDR1 KGHDR, CDR2 SFDVKD. CDR3 length equals 12 residues. This chain's CDR3 is CATSPTGHEQYF. In DNA, the CDR3 is TGTGCCACCAGCCCGACTGGACACGAGCAGTACTTC.

The rearrangement joins TRBV4-3 to TRBJ2-4; D may correspond to TRBD1 or TRBD2 (6 bases each). Looked up from germline, CDR1 is LGHNA and CDR2 is YSLEER. Deletions cut 1 base from V and 2 bases from J, with 12 bases between. CDR3 length: 16 residues. CDR3 protein: CASSQASGAPKNIQYF. DNA for the CDR3: TGCGCCAGCAGCCAAGCGTCGGGGGCGCCCAAAAACATTCAGTACTTC.

This sequence joins TRBV3-1 and TRBJ1-1; 7 nucleotides agree with TRBD1. Germline values: CDR1 LGHDT, CDR2 YNNKEL (reference sequence). The CDR3 has 16 residues. The ends lost 4 bases at V and 2 bases at J; junction bases unmatched: 10. As DNA, the CDR3 is TGTGCCAGCAGCCGACTGCTTAGAGGGGGCAACACTGAAGCTTTCTTT. Translation gives CASSRLLRGGNTEAFF.